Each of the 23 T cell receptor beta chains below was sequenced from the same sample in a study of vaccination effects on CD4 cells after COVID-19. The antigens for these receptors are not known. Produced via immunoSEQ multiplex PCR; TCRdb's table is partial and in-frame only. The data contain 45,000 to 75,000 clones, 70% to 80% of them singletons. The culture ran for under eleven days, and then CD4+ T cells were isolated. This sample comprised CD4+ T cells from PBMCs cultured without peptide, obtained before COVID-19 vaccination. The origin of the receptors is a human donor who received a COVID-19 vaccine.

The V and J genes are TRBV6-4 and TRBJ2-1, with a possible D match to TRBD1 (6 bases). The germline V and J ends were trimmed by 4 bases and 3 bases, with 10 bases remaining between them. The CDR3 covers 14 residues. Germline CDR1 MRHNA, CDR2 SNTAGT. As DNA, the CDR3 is TGTGCCAGCAGTGCCCAGGGACACTACAATGAGCAGTTCTTC. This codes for CASSAQGHYNEQFF.

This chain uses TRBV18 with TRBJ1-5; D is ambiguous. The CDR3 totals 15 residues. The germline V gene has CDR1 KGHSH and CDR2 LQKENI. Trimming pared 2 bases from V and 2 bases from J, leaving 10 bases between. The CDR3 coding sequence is TGTGCCAGCTCACCATCGGGAGGAGGCAATCAGCCCCAGCATTTT. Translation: CASSPSGGGNQPQHF.

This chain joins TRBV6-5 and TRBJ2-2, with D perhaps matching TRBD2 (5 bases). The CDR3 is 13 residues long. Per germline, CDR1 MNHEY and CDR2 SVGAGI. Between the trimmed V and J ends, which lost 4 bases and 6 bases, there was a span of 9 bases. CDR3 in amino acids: CASSSAEAGELFF. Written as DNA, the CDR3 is TGTGCCAGCAGTTCCGCGGAGGCCGGGGAGCTGTTTTTT.

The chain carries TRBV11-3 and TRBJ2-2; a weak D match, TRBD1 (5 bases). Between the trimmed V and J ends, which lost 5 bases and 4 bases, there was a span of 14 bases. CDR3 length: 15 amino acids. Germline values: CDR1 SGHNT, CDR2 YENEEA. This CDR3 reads CASSARQKPTGELFF. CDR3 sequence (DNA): TGTGCCAGCAGCGCACGACAGAAACCCACCGGGGAGCTGTTTTTT.

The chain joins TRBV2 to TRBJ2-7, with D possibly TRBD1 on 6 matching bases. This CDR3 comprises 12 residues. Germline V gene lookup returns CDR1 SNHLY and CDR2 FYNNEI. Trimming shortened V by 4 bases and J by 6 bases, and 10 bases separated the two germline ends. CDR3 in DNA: TGTGCCAGCAGTGCTCGAGGGGGCGAGCAGTACGTC. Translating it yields CASSARGGEQYV.

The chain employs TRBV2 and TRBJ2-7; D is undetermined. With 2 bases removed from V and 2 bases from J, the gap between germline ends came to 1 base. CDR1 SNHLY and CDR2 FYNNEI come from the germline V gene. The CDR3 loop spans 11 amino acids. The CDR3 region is CASSETYEQYV. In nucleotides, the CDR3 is TGTGCCAGCAGTGAAACCTACGAGCAGTACGTC.

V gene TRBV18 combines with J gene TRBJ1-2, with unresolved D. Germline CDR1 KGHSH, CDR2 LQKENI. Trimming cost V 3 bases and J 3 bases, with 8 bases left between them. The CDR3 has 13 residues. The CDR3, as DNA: TGTGCCAGCTCACCGACGGAGGACTATGGCTACACCTTC. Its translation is CASSPTEDYGYTF. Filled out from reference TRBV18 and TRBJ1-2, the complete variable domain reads NAGVMQNPRHLVRRRGQEARLRCSPMKGHSHVYWYRQLPEEGLKFMVYLQKENIIDESGMPKERFSAEFPKEGPSILRIQQVVRGDSAAYFCASSPTEDYGYTFGSGTRLTVV.

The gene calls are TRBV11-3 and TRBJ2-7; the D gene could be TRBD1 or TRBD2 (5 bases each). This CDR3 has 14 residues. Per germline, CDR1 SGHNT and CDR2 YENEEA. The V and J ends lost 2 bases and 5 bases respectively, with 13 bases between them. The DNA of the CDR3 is TGTGCCAGCAGCTTACAGCAGGGACGACACGAGCAGTACGTC. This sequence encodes CASSLQQGRHEQYV.

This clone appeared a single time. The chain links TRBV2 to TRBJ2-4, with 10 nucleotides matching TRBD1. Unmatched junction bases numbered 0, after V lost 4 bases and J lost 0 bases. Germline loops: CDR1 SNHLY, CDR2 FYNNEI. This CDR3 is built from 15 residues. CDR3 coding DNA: TGTGCCAGCAGTGGGACAGGGGGAGCCAAAAACATTCAGTACTTC. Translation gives CASSGTGGAKNIQYF.

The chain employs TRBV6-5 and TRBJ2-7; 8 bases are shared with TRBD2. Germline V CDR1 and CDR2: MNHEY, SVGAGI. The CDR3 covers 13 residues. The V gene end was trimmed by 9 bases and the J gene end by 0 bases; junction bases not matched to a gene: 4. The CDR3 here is CASLAGFSYEQYV. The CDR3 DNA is TGTGCCAGTCTAGCGGGCTTCTCCTACGAGCAGTACGTC.

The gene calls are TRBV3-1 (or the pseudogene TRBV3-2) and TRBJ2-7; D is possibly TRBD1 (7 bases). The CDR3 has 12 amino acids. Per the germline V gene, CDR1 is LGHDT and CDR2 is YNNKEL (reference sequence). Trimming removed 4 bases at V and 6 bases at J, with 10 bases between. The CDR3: CASSLQGGEQYV. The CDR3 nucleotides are TGTGCCAGCAGCCTCCAGGGGGGCGAGCAGTACGTC.

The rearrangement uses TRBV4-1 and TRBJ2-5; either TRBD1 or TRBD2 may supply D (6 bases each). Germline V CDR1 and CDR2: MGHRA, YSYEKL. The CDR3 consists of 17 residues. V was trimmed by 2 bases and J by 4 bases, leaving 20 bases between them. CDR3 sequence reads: CASSQMLGVGGGETQYF. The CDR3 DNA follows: TGCGCCAGCAGCCAAATGCTGGGGGTAGGGGGAGGAGAGACCCAGTACTTC.

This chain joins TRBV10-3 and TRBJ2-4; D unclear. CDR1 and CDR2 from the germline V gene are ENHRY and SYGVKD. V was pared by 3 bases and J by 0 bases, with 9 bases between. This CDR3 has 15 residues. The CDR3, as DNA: TGTGCCATCAGTGAAGAACTACTAGCCAAAAACATTCAGTACTTC. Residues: CAISEELLAKNIQYF.

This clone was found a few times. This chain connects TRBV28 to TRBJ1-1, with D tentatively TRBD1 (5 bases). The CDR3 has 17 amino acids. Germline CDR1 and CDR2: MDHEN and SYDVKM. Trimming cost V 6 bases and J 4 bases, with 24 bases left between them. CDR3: CASSPTVYVRWGTEAFF. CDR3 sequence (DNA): TGTGCCAGCAGCCCGACAGTGTATGTCCGGTGGGGCACTGAAGCTTTCTTT.

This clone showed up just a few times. The CDR3 DNA is TGTGCCATCAGCGGGACGGATGAAAAACTGTTTTTT. This codes for CAISGTDEKLFF. This chain connects TRBV10-3 to TRBJ1-4; D is perhaps TRBD1 (5 bases). Per germline, CDR1 ENHRY and CDR2 SYGVKD. Between the trimmed V and J ends, which lost 6 bases and 6 bases, there was a span of 8 bases. The CDR3 spans 12 residues.

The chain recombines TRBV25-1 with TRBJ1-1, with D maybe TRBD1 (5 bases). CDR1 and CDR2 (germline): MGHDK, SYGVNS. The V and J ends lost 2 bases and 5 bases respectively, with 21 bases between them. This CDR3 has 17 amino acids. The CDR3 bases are TGTGCCAGCAGTGAAGGTGGGGCAGGGCTCGGGGTAACTGAAGCTTTCTTT. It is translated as CASSEGGAGLGVTEAFF.

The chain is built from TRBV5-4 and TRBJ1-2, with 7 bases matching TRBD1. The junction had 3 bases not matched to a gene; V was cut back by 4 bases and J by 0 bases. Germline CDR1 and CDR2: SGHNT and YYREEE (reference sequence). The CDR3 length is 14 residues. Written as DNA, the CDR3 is TGTGCCAGCAGCACCGGACAGGCTAACTATGGCTACACCTTC. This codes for CASSTGQANYGYTF.

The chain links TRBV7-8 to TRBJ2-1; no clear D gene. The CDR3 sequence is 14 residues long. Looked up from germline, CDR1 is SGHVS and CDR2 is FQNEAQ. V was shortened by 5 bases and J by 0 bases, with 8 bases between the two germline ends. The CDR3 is CASSRGTSYNEQFF. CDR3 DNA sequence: TGTGCCAGCAGCCGAGGAACCTCCTACAATGAGCAGTTCTTC.

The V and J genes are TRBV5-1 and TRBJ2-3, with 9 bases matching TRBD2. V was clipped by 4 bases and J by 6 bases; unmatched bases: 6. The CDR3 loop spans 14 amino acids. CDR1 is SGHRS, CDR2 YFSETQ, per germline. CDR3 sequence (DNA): TGCGCCAGCAGCCGTAGCGGGGGAGGGGATACGCAGTATTTT. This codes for CASSRSGGGDTQYF.

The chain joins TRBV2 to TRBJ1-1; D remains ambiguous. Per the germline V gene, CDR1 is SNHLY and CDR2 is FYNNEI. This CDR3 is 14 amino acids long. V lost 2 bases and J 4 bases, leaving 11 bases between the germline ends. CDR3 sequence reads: CASSERAPGTEAFF. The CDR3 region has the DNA TGTGCCAGCAGTGAAAGGGCCCCGGGCACTGAAGCTTTCTTT.

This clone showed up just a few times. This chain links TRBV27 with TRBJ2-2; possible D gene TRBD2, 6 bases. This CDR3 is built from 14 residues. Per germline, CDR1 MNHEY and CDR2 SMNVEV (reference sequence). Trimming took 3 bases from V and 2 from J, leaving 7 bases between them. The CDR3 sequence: CASSLTRNTGELFF. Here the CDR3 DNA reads TGTGCCAGCAGTTTGACTAGAAACACCGGGGAGCTGTTTTTT.

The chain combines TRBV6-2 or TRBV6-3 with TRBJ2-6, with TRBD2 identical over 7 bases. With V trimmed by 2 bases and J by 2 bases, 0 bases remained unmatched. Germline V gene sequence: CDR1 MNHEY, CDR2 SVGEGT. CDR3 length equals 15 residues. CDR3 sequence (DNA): TGTGCCAGCAGTTACCGGGGGGCTGGGGCCAACGTCCTGACTTTC. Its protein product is CASSYRGAGANVLTF.

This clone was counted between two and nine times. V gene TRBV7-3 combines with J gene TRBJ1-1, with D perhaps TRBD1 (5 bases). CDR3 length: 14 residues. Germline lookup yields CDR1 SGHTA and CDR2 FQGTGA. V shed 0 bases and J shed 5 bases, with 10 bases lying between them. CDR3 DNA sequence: TGTGCCAGCAGCTTAACTCCAGGGTTTACTGAAGCTTTCTTT. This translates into CASSLTPGFTEAFF.